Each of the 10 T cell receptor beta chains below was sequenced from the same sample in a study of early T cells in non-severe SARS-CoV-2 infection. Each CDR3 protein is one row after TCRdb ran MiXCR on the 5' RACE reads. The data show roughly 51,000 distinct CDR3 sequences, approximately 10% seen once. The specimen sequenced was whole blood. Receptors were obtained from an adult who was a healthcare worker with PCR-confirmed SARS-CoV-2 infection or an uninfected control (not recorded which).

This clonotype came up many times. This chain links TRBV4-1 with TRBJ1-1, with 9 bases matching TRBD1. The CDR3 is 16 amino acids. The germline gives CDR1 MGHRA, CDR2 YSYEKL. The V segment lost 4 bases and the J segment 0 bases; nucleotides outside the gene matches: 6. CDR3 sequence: CASSPIQGALNTEAFF. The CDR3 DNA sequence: TGCGCCAGCAGCCCTATACAGGGGGCCCTGAACACTGAAGCTTTCTTT.

CDR3: CASSLTRPPYEQYF. The CDR3 nucleotides read TGTGCCAGCAGTTTAACCAGGCCACCCTACGAGCAGTACTTC. The chain couples TRBV28 to TRBJ2-7; D unresolved. V shed 2 bases and J shed 2 bases, with 10 bases lying between them. CDR3 length equals 14 residues. Germline V CDR1 and CDR2: MDHEN, SYDVKM.

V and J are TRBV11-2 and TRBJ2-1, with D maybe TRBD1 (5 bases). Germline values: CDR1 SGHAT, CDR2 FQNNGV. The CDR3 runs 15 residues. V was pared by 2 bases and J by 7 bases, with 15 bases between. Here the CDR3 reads CASSLRPGRWNEQFF. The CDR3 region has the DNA TGTGCCAGCAGCTTACGGCCAGGGCGTTGGAATGAGCAGTTCTTC.

The CDR3 DNA reads as TGTGCCAGCAAAGCGGGAACCTCGAACACCGGGGAGCTGTTTTTT. This sequence encodes CASKAGTSNTGELFF. V usage is TRBV12-3 or TRBV12-4 and J usage is TRBJ2-2; 7 bases are shared with TRBD2. Trimming cost V 7 bases and J 0 bases; bases outside gene matches: 5. The CDR3 has 15 amino acids.

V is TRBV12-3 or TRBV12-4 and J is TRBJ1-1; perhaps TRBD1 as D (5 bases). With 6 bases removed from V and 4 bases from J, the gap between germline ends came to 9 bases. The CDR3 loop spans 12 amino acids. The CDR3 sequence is CASRGTATEAFF. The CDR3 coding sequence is TGTGCCAGCAGAGGGACCGCCACTGAAGCTTTCTTT.

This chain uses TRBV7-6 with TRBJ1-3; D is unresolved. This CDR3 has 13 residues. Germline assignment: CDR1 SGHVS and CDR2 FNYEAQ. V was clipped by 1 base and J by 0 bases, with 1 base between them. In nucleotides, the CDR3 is TGTGCCAGCAGCTTAGGCTCTGGAAACACCATATATTTT. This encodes CASSLGSGNTIYF.

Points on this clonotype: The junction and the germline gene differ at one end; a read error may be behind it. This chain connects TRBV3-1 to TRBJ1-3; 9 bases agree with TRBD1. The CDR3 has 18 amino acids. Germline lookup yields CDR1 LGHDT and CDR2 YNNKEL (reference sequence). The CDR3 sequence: CASSRGQGRIYSENTIYF. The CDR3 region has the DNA TGTGCCAGCAGCCGGGGACAGGGCCGCATCTACTCTGAAAACACCATATATTTT.

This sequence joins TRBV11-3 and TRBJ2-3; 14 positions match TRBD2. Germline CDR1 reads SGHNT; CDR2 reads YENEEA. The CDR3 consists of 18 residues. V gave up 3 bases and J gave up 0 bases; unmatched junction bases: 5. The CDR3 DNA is TGTGCCAGCAGCTTCGGACTAGCGGGAGGACGAAGCACAGATACGCAGTATTTT. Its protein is CASSFGLAGGRSTDTQYF.

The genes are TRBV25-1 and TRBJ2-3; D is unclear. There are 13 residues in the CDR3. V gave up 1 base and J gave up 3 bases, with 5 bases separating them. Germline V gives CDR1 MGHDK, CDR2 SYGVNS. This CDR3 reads CASSELETDTQYF. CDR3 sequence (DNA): TGTGCCAGCAGTGAATTGGAAACAGATACGCAGTATTTT.

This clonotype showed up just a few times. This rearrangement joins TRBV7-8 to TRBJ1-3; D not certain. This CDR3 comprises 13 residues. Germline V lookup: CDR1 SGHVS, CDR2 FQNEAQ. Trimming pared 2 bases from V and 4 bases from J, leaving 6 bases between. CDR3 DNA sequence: TGTGCCAGCAGCTTAAACGTAGGAAACACCATATATTTT. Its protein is CASSLNVGNTIYF.